A single sample is the source of the 13 T cell receptor beta chains below, sequenced in a study of cytomegalovirus exposure and HLA in healthy donors. Sequencing was performed with immunoSEQ multiplex PCR; in TCRdb, only in-frame clones are kept and a portion is missing. The profile shows 50,000 to 65,000 clones, 89% of them singletons. Sequencing was carried out using PBMCs. The source is a woman aged 18-30 years in good health and CMV-seronegative.

V and J are TRBV18 and TRBJ1-1; TRBD1 aligns across 9 bases. The CDR3 loop spans 16 amino acids. Per the germline V gene, CDR1 is KGHSH and CDR2 is LQKENI. V lost 5 bases, J lost 6 bases, and 13 bases stayed unmatched. The CDR3 here is CASSTSGTGSTSEAFF. In DNA form, the CDR3 reads TGTGCCAGCTCAACTTCCGGGACAGGGTCGACCTCTGAAGCTTTCTTT.

CDR3 sequence reads: CASSSQGGMGFGQYF. The CDR3 nucleotides read TGTGCCAGCAGCTCCCAGGGGGGAATGGGGTTTGGGCAGTACTTC. The chain is built from TRBV11-2 and TRBJ2-7, with D possibly being TRBD1 (7 bases). V dropped 4 bases and J dropped 9 bases, with 22 bases sitting between them. CDR3 length: 15 residues. CDR1 is SGHAT, CDR2 FQNNGV, per germline.

The chain recombines TRBV7-6 with TRBJ2-3; 7 nucleotides agree with TRBD2. V was pared by 5 bases and J by 4 bases, with 9 bases of the junction left unmatched. CDR3 size: 15 residues. The germline CDR1 and CDR2 sequences are SGHVS and FNYEAQ. The CDR3 region is CASSGAGRAPDTQYF. CDR3 sequence (DNA): TGTGCCAGCAGCGGGGCGGGGAGGGCCCCAGATACGCAGTATTTT. Complete variable domain (other parts from reference TRBV7-6 and TRBJ2-3): GAGVSQSPRYKVTKRGQDVALRCDPISGHVSLYWYRQALGQGPEFLTYFNYEAQQDKSGLPNDRFSAERPEGSISTLTIQRTEQRDSAMYRCASSGAGRAPDTQYFGPGTRLTVL.

V and J are TRBV6-6 and TRBJ1-4; 7 nucleotides match TRBD1. Looked up from germline, CDR1 is MNHNY and CDR2 is SVGAGI (reference sequence). The CDR3 loop spans 16 amino acids. Trimming cost V 0 bases and J 5 bases; bases outside gene matches: 6. The CDR3 DNA sequence: TGTGCCAGCAGTTACTCAGGGGGGACAGCAAATGAAAAACTGTTTTTT. This sequence encodes CASSYSGGTANEKLFF.

This clone was counted a single time. The J gene is TRBJ2-1, the V gene TRBV7-9; D is possibly TRBD2 (6 bases). The V end lost 4 bases, the J end lost 0 bases, and 16 bases lay between the germline ends. Germline V gene lookup returns CDR1 SEHNR and CDR2 FQNEAQ (reference sequence). The CDR3 length is 17 residues. As DNA, the CDR3 is TGTGCCAGCAGCTCTCCCCCCGCGGGGAGCTCCTACAATGAGCAGTTCTTC. Its protein is CASSSPPAGSSYNEQFF.

The CDR3 sequence: CRSSGSASTDTQYF. CDR3 bases: TGTCGGAGTAGCGGGAGTGCCAGCACAGATACGCAGTATTTT. The chain has TRBV2 and TRBJ2-3; the match to TRBD2 covers 9 bases. The CDR3 is 14 residues long. The germline V gene encodes CDR1 SNHLY and CDR2 FYNNEI.

V usage is TRBV18 and J usage is TRBJ1-5; D is ambiguous. This CDR3 is 14 amino acids long. The V end was cut by 6 bases, the J end by 2 bases, with 11 bases between. CDR1 KGHSH and CDR2 LQKENI come from the germline V gene. The CDR3 nucleotides read TGTGCCAGCTCGTCAGAATCACGCAATCAGCCCCAGCATTTT. Translated: CASSSESRNQPQHF.

This chain joins TRBV5-1 and TRBJ2-2; D possibly corresponds to TRBD2 (6 bases). Per the germline V gene, CDR1 is SGHRS and CDR2 is YFSETQ. The CDR3 length is 14 residues. The germline V and J ends were trimmed by 7 bases and 2 bases, with 12 bases remaining between them. The CDR3 loop reads CASLLAGNTGELFF. For the CDR3, the DNA is TGCGCCAGCCTGTTGGCGGGAAACACCGGGGAGCTGTTTTTT.

V gene TRBV5-1 combines with J gene TRBJ2-7; 9 bases line up with TRBD2. CDR3 length equals 15 residues. The germline V gene has CDR1 SGHRS and CDR2 YFSETQ. The junction had 11 bases not matched to a gene; V was cut back by 4 bases and J by 6 bases. CDR3 bases: TGCGCCAGCAGCCCGGCGGGTAGCGGGAGTTTCGAGCAGTACTTC. Translation gives CASSPAGSGSFEQYF.

The chain links TRBV27 to TRBJ2-4, with a possible D match to TRBD2 (5 bases). CDR1 and CDR2 from the germline V gene are MNHEY and SMNVEV (reference sequence). This CDR3 is built from 14 residues. Trimming removed 2 bases at V and 8 bases at J, with 13 bases between. The CDR3 reads CASSLRPLGDIQYF. The CDR3 bases are TGTGCCAGCAGTTTAAGGCCACTCGGGGACATTCAGTACTTC.

The chain is built from TRBV2 and TRBJ1-5; D perhaps matches TRBD1 (6 bases). V lost 2 bases to trimming and J lost 5 bases, with 10 bases between them. The CDR3 runs 14 residues. In germline, CDR1 is SNHLY, CDR2 FYNNEI. Here the CDR3 DNA reads TGTGCCAGCAGTGAACAGGGGTTGGATCAGCCCCAGCATTTT. As protein: CASSEQGLDQPQHF.

The rearrangement links TRBV5-1 to TRBJ1-1; D not certain. The length of the CDR3 is 16 residues. V lost 1 base and J 4 bases, leaving 17 bases between the germline ends. Germline assignment: CDR1 SGHRS and CDR2 YFSETQ. The chain's CDR3 is CASSLREVERSTEAFF. The CDR3 bases are TGCGCCAGCAGCTTGCGGGAAGTCGAACGTAGCACTGAAGCTTTCTTT.

V and J are TRBV7-8 and TRBJ2-1; 9 bases match TRBD2. Germline values: CDR1 SGHVS, CDR2 FQNEAQ. The CDR3 has 15 amino acids. J was trimmed by 4 bases and V by 1 base; bases with no gene match: 2. The CDR3 is CASSLVTSGYNEQFF. The CDR3 nucleotides read TGTGCCAGCAGCTTAGTGACTAGCGGTTACAATGAGCAGTTCTTC.